The source of this T cell receptor (beta chain) is a study of blood T cell repertoires in COVID-19. Sequenced by immunoSEQ multiplex PCR; TCRdb stores in-frame clones only, minus some. The sample lists 200,000 or so clones, 85% to 90% occurring once. Germline V gene sequence: CDR1 SGHRS, CDR2 YFSETQ. The CDR3 has 14 residues. Trimming cost V 4 bases and J 8 bases; bases outside gene matches: 11. This TCR was sampled from a man aged 50-60 years with acute or convalescent COVID-19. Sequencing was done on a sample of peripheral blood. This sequence joins TRBV5-1 and TRBJ1-2; 7 nucleotides match TRBD1. In nucleotides, the CDR3 is TGCGCCAGCAGCCCTCCTTTGACAGGGAGAGGCTACACCTTC. Translation gives CASSPPLTGRGYTF.